This T cell receptor (beta chain) originates from a study of blood T cell repertoires in COVID-19. TCRdb keeps only in-frame clones here, not all; method: immunoSEQ multiplex PCR. The table includes tens of thousands of clones, roughly 84% detected once. Germline CDR1 and CDR2: GTSNPN and SVGIG (reference sequence). The CDR3 length is 14 residues. The V end was cut by 3 bases, the J end by 5 bases, with 14 bases between. Sequencing was carried out using peripheral blood. The genes are TRBV30 and TRBJ1-5, with D perhaps TRBD1 (5 bases). The receptor was isolated from a man between 45 and 60 years old with acute or convalescent COVID-19. DNA for the CDR3: TGTGCCTGGAGCCTAGGGGCACCCGATCAGCCCCAGCATTTT. Its translation is CAWSLGAPDQPQHF.